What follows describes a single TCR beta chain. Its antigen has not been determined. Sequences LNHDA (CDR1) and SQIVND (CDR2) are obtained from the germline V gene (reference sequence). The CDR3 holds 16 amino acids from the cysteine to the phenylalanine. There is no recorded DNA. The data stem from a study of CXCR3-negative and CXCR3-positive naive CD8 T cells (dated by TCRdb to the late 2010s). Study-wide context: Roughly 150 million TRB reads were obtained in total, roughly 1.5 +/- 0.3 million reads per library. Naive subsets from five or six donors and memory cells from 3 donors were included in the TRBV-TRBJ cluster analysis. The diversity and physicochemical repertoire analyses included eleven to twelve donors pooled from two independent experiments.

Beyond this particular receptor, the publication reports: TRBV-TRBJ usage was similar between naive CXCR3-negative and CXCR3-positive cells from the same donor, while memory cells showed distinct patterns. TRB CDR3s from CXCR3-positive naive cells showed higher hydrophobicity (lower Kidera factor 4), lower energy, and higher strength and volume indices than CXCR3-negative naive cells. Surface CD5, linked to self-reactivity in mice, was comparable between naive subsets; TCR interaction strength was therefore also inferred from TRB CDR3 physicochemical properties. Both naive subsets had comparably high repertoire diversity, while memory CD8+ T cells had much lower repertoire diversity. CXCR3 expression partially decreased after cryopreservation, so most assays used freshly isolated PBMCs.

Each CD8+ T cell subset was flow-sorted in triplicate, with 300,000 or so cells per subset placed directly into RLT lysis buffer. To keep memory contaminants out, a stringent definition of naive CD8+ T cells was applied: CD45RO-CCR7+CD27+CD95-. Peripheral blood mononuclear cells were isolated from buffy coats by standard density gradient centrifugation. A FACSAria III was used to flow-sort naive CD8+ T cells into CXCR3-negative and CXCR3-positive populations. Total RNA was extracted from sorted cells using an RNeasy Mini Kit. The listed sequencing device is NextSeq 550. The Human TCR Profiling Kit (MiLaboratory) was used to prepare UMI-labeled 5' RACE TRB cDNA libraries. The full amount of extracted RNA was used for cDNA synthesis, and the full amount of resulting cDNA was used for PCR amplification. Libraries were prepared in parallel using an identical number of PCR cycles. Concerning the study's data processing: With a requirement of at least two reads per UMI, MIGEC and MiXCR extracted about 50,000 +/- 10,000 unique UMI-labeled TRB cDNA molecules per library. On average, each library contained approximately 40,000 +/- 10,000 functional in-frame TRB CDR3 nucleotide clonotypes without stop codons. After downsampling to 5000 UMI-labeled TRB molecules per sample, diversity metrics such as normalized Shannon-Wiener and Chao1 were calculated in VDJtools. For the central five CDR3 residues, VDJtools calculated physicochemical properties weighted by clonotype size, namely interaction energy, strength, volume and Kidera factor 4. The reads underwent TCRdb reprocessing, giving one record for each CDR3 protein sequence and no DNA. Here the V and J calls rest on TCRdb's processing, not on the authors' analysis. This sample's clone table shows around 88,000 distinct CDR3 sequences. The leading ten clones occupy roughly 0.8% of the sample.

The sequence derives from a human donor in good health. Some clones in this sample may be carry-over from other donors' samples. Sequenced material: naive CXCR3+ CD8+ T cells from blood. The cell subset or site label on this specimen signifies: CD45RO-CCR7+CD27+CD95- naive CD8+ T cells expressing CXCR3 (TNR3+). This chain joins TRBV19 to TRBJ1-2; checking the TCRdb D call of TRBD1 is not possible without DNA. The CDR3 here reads CASSIGTGIQGYGYTF.